This TCR beta chain was sequenced for a study of T-cell memory formation after mild COVID-19. Overall study results and limits: Later expanders leaned CD4+, whereas day 15 to 85 contracting clones were balanced CD4/CD8.

The V gene's germline CDR1 is LGHDT and CDR2 YNNKEL (reference sequence). Trimming pared 0 bases from V and 8 bases from J, leaving 10 bases between. This CDR3 has 13 residues. TCRdb reprocessed the 5' RACE reads via MiXCR and lists one record per CDR3 protein. The data hold 400,000 to 500,000 distinct CDR3 sequences, with roughly 18% observed a single time. On this clonotype itself: Its antigen remains unknown.

The clonotype comes from a man aged 18 to 30 who had mild COVID-19 (a few samples of this study predate the infection). Cell type and time point are not known. The genes are TRBV3-1 and TRBJ1-2, with D possibly TRBD1 on 5 matching bases. Sequencing used PBMCs or a T cell subset sorted from them (not recorded which). CDR3 sequence (DNA): TGTGCCAGCAGCCAAGACGCCGGGGCGGGCTACACCTTC. Protein product: CASSQDAGAGYTF.